A single T cell receptor (beta chain) is shown here with its context. Enrollment of patients from Seattle took place during active infection, with longitudinal follow-up. The V gene's germline CDR1 is SEHNR and CDR2 FQNEAQ (reference sequence). With 2 bases removed from V and 4 bases from J, the gap between germline ends came to 14 bases. The CDR3 loop spans 16 amino acids. This entry comes from a study of blood T cell repertoires in COVID-19. Whole-study context: Both acute and convalescent COVID-19 samples were obtained from the United States, Italy and Spain. PBMCs, B-cell-depleted T cells, or T cells provided the cDNA or gDNA that made up the material.

In the source study's methods: For nucleated cells, counts were estimated from reference gene primer amplification. Sequencing used immunoSEQ multiplex PCR; TCRdb keeps in-frame clones, though not all of them. V and J calls and clone size are copied from that table; D and trimming were computed from the DNA. The table lists approximately 250,000 clones, 80% to 95% of them singletons. The chain couples TRBV7-9 to TRBJ2-2; TRBD2 might be the D (5 bases). What was sequenced was peripheral blood. The clonotype was recovered from a man aged 25-45 years with COVID-19, enrolled during active disease. The CDR3 coding sequence is TGTGCCAGCAGCTTACCAGGAGGAACCAGCACCGGGGAGCTGTTTTTT. Translation gives CASSLPGGTSTGELFF.